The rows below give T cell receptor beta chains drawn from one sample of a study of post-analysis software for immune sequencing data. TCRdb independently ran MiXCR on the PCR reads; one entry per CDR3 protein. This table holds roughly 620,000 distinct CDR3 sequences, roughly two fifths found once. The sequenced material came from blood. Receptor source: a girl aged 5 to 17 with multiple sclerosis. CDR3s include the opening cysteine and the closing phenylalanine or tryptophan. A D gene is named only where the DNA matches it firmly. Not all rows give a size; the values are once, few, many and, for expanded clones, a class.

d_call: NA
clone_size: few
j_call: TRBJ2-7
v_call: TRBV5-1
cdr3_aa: CASSFPRGRYEQYF
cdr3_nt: TGCGCCAGCAGCTTCCCCAGGGGTAGGTACGAGCAGTACTTC

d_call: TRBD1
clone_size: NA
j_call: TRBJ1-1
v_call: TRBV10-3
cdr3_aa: CAISPGQGAGGAFF
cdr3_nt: TGTGCCATCAGTCCGGGACAGGGGGCTGGCGGAGCTTTCTTT

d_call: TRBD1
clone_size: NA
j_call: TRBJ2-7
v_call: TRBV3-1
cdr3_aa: CASSPDREDYEQYF
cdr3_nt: TGTGCCAGCAGCCCGGACAGGGAGGACTACGAGCAGTACTTC

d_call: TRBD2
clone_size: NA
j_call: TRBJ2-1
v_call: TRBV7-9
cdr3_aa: CASSGGDFQRGEQFF
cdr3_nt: TGTGCCAGCAGCGGGGGGGACTTCCAGAGGGGTGAGCAGTTCTTC

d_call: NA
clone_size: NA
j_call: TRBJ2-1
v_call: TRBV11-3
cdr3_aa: CASSLEVGLGNEQFF
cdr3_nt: TGTGCCAGCAGCTTAGAGGTAGGACTGGGCAATGAGCAGTTCTTC

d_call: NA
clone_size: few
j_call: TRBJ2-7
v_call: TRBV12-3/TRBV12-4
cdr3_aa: CASSFVPTNYEQYF
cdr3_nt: TGTGCCAGCAGTTTCGTACCTACGAACTACGAGCAGTACTTC

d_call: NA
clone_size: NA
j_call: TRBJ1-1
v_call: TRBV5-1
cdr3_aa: CASSASNTEAFF
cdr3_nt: TGCGCCAGCAGCGCCTCTAACACTGAAGCTTTCTTT

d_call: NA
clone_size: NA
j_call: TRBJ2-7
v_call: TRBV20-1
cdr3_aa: CSASWARAQSSYEQYF
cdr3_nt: TGCAGTGCTAGTTGGGCCCGGGCTCAAAGCTCCTACGAGCAGTACTTC

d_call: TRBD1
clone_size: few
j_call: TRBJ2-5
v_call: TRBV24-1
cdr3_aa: CATSQGATQYF
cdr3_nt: TGTGCCACCAGCCAGGGGGCGACCCAGTACTTC

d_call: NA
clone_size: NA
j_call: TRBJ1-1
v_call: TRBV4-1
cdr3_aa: CASSQDRENTEAFF
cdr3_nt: TGCGCCAGCAGCCAAGATCGGGAAAACACTGAAGCTTTCTTT

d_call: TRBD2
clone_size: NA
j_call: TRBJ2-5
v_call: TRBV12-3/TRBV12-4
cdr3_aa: CASASPQSGRPETQYF
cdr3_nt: TGTGCCAGCGCCTCTCCCCAGAGCGGGAGACCGGAGACCCAGTACTTC

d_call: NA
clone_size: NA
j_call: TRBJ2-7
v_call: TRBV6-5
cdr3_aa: CASSYTGSYEQYF
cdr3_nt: TGTGCCAGCAGTTACACGGGTTCCTACGAGCAGTACTTC

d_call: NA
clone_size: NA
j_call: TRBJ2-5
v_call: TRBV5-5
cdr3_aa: CASSPPWTRSQETQYF
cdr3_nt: TGTGCCAGCAGCCCCCCCTGGACCAGGTCACAGGAGACCCAGTACTTC